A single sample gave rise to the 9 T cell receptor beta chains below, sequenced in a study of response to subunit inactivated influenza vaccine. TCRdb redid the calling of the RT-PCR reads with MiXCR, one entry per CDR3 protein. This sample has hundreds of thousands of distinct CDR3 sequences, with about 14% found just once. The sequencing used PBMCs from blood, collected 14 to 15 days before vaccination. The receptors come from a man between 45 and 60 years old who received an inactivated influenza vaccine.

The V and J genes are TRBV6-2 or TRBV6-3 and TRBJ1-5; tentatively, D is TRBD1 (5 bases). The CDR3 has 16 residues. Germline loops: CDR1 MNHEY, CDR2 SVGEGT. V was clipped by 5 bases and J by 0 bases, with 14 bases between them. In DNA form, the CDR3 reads TGTGCCAGCAGTCAGGCACAGGCGTATAGCAATCAGCCCCAGCATTTT. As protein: CASSQAQAYSNQPQHF.

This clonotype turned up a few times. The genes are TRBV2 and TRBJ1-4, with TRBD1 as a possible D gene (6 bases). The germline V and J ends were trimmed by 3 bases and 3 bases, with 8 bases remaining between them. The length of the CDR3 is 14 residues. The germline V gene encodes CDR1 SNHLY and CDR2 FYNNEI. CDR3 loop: CASSETGPNEKLFF. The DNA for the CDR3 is TGTGCCAGCAGTGAGACAGGTCCTAATGAAAAACTGTTTTTT.

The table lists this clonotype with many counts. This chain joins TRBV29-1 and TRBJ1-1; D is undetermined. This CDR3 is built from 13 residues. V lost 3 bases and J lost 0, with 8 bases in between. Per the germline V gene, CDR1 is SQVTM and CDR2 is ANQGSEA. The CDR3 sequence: CSVEANLNTEAFF. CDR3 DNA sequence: TGCAGCGTTGAGGCCAACCTGAACACTGAAGCTTTCTTT.

The CDR3 loop reads CASIQGSENTEAFF. CDR3 DNA: TGTGCCAGCATTCAGGGATCGGAGAACACTGAAGCTTTCTTT. The chain carries TRBV6-1 and TRBJ1-1, with D perhaps matching TRBD1 (5 bases). The V end was cut by 7 bases, the J end by 1 base, with 13 bases between. The CDR3 is made up of 14 amino acids. The germline V gene has CDR1 MNHNS and CDR2 SASEGT.

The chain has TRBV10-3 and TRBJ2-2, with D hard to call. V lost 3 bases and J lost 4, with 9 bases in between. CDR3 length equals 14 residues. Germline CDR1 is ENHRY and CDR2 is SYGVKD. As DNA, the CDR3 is TGTGCCATCAGTGAAGGCAGGTCCACCGGGGAGCTGTTTTTT. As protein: CAISEGRSTGELFF.

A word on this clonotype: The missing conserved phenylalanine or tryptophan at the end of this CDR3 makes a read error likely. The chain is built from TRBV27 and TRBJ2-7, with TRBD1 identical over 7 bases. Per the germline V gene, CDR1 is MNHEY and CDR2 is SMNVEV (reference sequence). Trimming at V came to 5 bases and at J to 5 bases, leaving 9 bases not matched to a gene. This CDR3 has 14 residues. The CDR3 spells CASSSGTDTHEQYL. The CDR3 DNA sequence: TGTGCCAGCAGTAGTGGGACAGACACCCACGAGCAGTACTTA.

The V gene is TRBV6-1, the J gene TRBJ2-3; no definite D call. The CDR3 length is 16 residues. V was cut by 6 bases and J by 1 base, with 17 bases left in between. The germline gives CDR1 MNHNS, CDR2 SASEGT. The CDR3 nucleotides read TGTGCCAGCAGCCCCGTTGGCGTCAGACGCACAGATACGCAGTATTTT. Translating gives CASSPVGVRRTDTQYF.

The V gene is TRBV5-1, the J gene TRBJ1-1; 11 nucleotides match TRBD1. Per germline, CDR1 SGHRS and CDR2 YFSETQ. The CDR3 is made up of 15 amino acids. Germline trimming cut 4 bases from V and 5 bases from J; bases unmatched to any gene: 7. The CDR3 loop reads CASSGGQGAGTEAFF. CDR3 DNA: TGCGCCAGCAGCGGAGGACAGGGGGCTGGAACTGAAGCTTTCTTT.

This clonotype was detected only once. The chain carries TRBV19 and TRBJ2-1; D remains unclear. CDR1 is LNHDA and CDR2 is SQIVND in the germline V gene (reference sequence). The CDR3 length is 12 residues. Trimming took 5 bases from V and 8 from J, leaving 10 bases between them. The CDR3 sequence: CASSVGWDEQFF. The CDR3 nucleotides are TGTGCCAGTAGTGTAGGGTGGGATGAGCAGTTCTTC.